These T cell receptor beta chains were read from a single sample in a study of regulatory T cells in long-lasting Graves disease. One entry per CDR3 protein, called by TCRdb with MiXCR from the multiplex PCR reads. This sample yields roughly 560,000 distinct CDR3 sequences, of which about 16% are seen a single time; 20% to 25% belongs to the top ten. These data also formed part of another study, on T cells in Graves' hyperthyroidism and ophthalmopathy.

The starting material was peripheral blood mononuclear cells (PBMCs), obtained at new diagnosis, from a patient treated with antithyroid drugs. Receptor source: a middle-aged woman with Graves disease. Both conserved end residues are part of each CDR3. D genes are given only for firm matches. Part of the rows lack a size; the others show once, few, many or a class for expanded clones.

d_gene	v_gene	abundance	j_gene	CDR3aa	CDR3nt
TRBD2	TRBV5-1	many	TRBJ2-1	CASSSLAGGLNEQFF	TGCGCCAGCAGCTCACTAGCGGGGGGGCTCAATGAGCAGTTCTTC
TRBD1	TRBV12-3/TRBV12-4	many	TRBJ2-2	CASSPGQTNTGELFF	TGTGCCAGCAGTCCGGGACAGACAAACACCGGGGAGCTGTTTTTT
.	TRBV6-2/TRBV6-3	few	TRBJ2-7	CASSRRTDDKEQYF	TGTGCCAGCAGCCGCCGGACAGACGATAAGGAGCAGTACTTC
.	TRBV18	many	TRBJ2-7	CASSPRQGLGEQYF	TGTGCCAGCTCACCCCGGCAGGGCCTCGGGGAGCAGTACTTC
.	TRBV7-3	many	TRBJ1-1	CASSLMGVTEAFF	TGTGCCAGCAGCTTAATGGGAGTCACTGAAGCTTTCTTT
.	TRBV5-6	few	TRBJ1-5	CASSTASGGRINQPQHF	TGTGCCAGCAGCACGGCCTCGGGGGGGCGCATCAATCAGCCCCAGCATTTT
TRBD2	TRBV12-3/TRBV12-4	many	TRBJ2-7	CASSTTSGGAYEQYF	TGTGCCAGCAGCACAACTAGCGGGGGGGCTTACGAGCAGTACTTC
TRBD2	TRBV3-1	many	TRBJ2-7	CASSHVAGSSYEQYF	TGTGCCAGCAGCCATGTAGCGGGGAGCTCCTACGAGCAGTACTTC
TRBD2	TRBV10-3	few	TRBJ2-7	CAISDTSGGSYEQYF	TGTGCCATCAGTGACACTAGCGGGGGCTCCTACGAGCAGTACTTC
TRBD1	TRBV5-8	many	TRBJ2-3	CASSLLQGADTQYF	TGTGCCAGCAGCTTGCTACAGGGGGCAGATACGCAGTATTTT
TRBD2	TRBV12-3/TRBV12-4	few	TRBJ2-2	CASSLLAGGPGNTGELFF	TGTGCCAGCAGTTTACTTGCGGGGGGGCCGGGCAACACCGGGGAGCTGTTTTTT
TRBD1	TRBV28	many	TRBJ1-2	CASSSAPGQKNYGYTF	TGTGCCAGCAGTTCCGCCCCGGGACAGAAAAACTATGGCTACACCTTC
.	TRBV28	many	TRBJ1-1	CASRRWALNTEAFF	TGTGCCAGCAGGAGATGGGCTTTGAACACTGAAGCTTTCTTT
TRBD1	TRBV6-2/TRBV6-3	.	TRBJ2-1	CASSRPGQGVFNEQFF	TGTGCCAGCAGTCGGCCCGGACAGGGGGTTTTCAATGAGCAGTTCTTC
.	TRBV2	.	TRBJ2-5	CASSQSPSGLQETQYF	TGCGCCAGCAGCCAATCCCCGTCGGGCTTACAAGAGACCCAGTACTTC
.	TRBV18	many	TRBJ2-2	CASSPREAGAGELFF	TGTGCCAGCTCACCAAGGGAGGCAGGGGCCGGGGAGCTGTTTTTT
.	TRBV5-6	few	TRBJ1-1	CASSLTGKGEAFF	TGTGCCAGCAGCTTGACGGGGAAAGGTGAAGCTTTCTTT
.	TRBV12-3/TRBV12-4	many	TRBJ2-1	CASTPIMDYNEQFF	TGTGCCAGCACTCCCATTATGGACTACAATGAGCAGTTCTTC
.	TRBV28	many	TRBJ1-1	CASRLAGGSTEAFF	TGTGCCAGCAGGTTGGCGGGGGGGAGCACTGAAGCTTTCTTT
TRBD2	TRBV2	many	TRBJ2-1	CASSGQPLAGGNNEQFF	TGTGCCAGCAGTGGGCAACCCTTAGCGGGGGGAAACAATGAGCAGTTCTTC
.	TRBV20-1	many	TRBJ1-1	CSASFYGEAFF	TGCAGTGCTAGTTTTTATGGCGAAGCTTTCTTT
TRBD1	TRBV18	many	TRBJ2-3	CASSPQGQVTDTQYF	TGTGCCAGCTCACCACAGGGACAGGTCACAGATACGCAGTATTTT
TRBD2	TRBV20-1	.	TRBJ2-3	CSAHPGGETQYF	TGCAGTGCCCACCCCGGGGGGGAAACGCAGTATTTT
.	TRBV19	once	TRBJ2-1	CASKRQEDNEQFF	TGTGCCAGTAAAAGACAGGAGGACAATGAGCAGTTCTTC
TRBD2	TRBV28	many	TRBJ2-7	CASSLYGGGGYEQYF	TGTGCCAGCAGTCTTTACGGTGGGGGGGGCTACGAGCAGTACTTC
.	TRBV12-3/TRBV12-4	.	TRBJ2-2	CASSLGGGRTGELFF	TGTGCCAGCAGTTTAGGAGGGGGGCGCACCGGGGAGCTGTTTTTT
TRBD1	TRBV28	few	TRBJ1-2	CASSPGGRDYGYTF	TGTGCCAGCAGTCCAGGGGGCAGAGACTATGGCTACACCTTC
TRBD2	TRBV5-1	once	TRBJ2-6	CASSSTFSGWSSGANVLTF	TGCGCCAGCAGCTCTACCTTTAGCGGGTGGAGCTCTGGGGCCAACGTCCTGACTTTC
.	TRBV11-1	many	TRBJ2-3	CASSLESADTQYF	TGTGCCAGCAGCTTAGAGTCGGCAGATACGCAGTATTTT
.	TRBV7-8	many	TRBJ1-5	CASSPRTVFSNQPQHF	TGTGCCAGCAGCCCCCGGACAGTATTTAGCAATCAGCCCCAGCATTTT
TRBD1	TRBV12-3/TRBV12-4	.	TRBJ2-5	CASTRDSRTQYF	TGTGCCAGCACCCGGGACAGCCGGACCCAGTACTTC
.	TRBV27	few	TRBJ1-2	CASRPGLINYGYTF	TGTGCCAGCAGGCCGGGACTGATTAACTATGGCTACACCTTC
.	TRBV29-1	many	TRBJ2-5	CSVFGLGGQETQYF	TGCAGCGTCTTCGGACTGGGCGGGCAAGAGACCCAGTACTTC
.	TRBV19	few	TRBJ1-2	CASSRQGLAGYTF	TGTGCCAGTAGTCGCCAGGGGTTGGCTGGCTACACCTTC
TRBD2	TRBV3-1	many	TRBJ2-1	CASSPGRTSGGENEQFF	TGTGCCAGCAGCCCAGGACGGACTAGCGGGGGAGAGAATGAGCAGTTCTTC
TRBD2	TRBV4-1	few	TRBJ2-1	CASSHGGGYNEQFF	TGCGCCAGCAGCCACGGGGGGGGCTACAATGAGCAGTTCTTC
TRBD1	TRBV6-5	few	TRBJ2-1	CASSWGAGDRGWNEQFF	TGTGCCAGCAGTTGGGGAGCTGGGGACAGGGGATGGAATGAGCAGTTCTTC
TRBD1	TRBV19	.	TRBJ1-2	CASSPKTGGRYGYTF	TGTGCCAGTAGTCCAAAGACAGGGGGCCGGTATGGCTACACCTTC
.	TRBV5-1	.	TRBJ1-1	CASSLVPGGTEAFF	TGCGCCAGCAGCTTGGTTCCCGGCGGCACTGAAGCTTTCTTT
.	TRBV12-3/TRBV12-4	few	TRBJ1-2	CASSPKGNCGYTF	TGTGCCAGCAGTCCAAAGGGGAACTGTGGCTACACCTTC
.	TRBV2	once	TRBJ2-1	CASSLNRGETQFF	TGTGCCAGCAGTCTAAACCGCGGGGAGACCCAGTTCTTC
TRBD2	TRBV19	.	TRBJ2-2	CASIKAGGYTGELFF	TGTGCCAGTATCAAAGCGGGGGGGTACACCGGGGAGCTGTTTTTT
TRBD1	TRBV2	many	TRBJ1-5	CASSSTGTANSNQPQHF	TGTGCCAGCAGTTCTACCGGGACAGCAAATAGCAATCAGCCCCAGCATTTT
.	TRBV5-1	.	TRBJ1-1	CASRLTTDMNTEAFF	TGCGCCAGCAGACTGACGACGGACATGAACACTGAAGCTTTCTTT
TRBD1	TRBV13	many	TRBJ1-4	CASSIRTGKDEKLFF	TGTGCCAGCAGCATCAGGACAGGGAAGGATGAAAAACTGTTTTTT
.	TRBV27	few	TRBJ2-7	CASSPRGTFSYEQYF	TGTGCCAGCAGCCCCCGGGGGACATTTTCCTACGAGCAGTACTTC
TRBD1	TRBV4-1	few	TRBJ1-1	CASSPLGRGTGGTEAFF	TGCGCCAGCAGCCCCCTCGGAAGGGGGACAGGCGGCACTGAAGCTTTCTTT
TRBD1	TRBV5-1	many	TRBJ2-3	CASSPPAGTGVRDTQYF	TGCGCCAGCAGCCCGCCCGCCGGGACAGGGGTTAGAGATACGCAGTATTTT
.	TRBV10-3	many	TRBJ2-5	CAISDLRDFDQETQYF	TGTGCCATCAGTGACCTACGGGACTTTGACCAAGAGACCCAGTACTTC
TRBD1	TRBV6-2/TRBV6-3	.	TRBJ1-5	CASSLGQAPQPQHF	TGTGCCAGCAGCCTAGGACAGGCCCCTCAGCCCCAGCATTTT
.	TRBV7-6	.	TRBJ2-5	CASSLRQFNNEQYF	TGTGCCAGCAGCTTGAGACAATTTAACAATGAGCAGTACTTC
TRBD1	TRBV11-3	many	TRBJ2-7	CASSLPDRVDEQYF	TGTGCCAGCAGCTTACCGGACAGGGTCGACGAGCAGTACTTC
.	TRBV11-1	many	TRBJ2-7	CASSLDDLGEQYF	TGTGCCAGCAGCTTAGACGACCTCGGGGAGCAGTACTTC
TRBD2	TRBV5-1	few	TRBJ2-2	CASMTSPEGTGELFF	TGCGCCAGCATGACTAGCCCGGAGGGCACCGGGGAGCTGTTTTTT
.	TRBV19	few	TRBJ1-1	CASTPRRGTEAFF	TGTGCCAGTACCCCCAGGAGGGGCACTGAAGCTTTCTTT